A selection of T cell receptor beta chains follows, all from one sample in a study of OX40 agonist ivuxolimab in advanced cancers. The assay was immunoSEQ multiplex PCR, and TCRdb's table has in-frame clones only and misses some. The data hold about 64,000 clones, with about 81% observed a single time. Sequences were derived from CD4+ or CD8+ T cells sorted from blood, sampled in a trial of the OX40 agonist ivuxolimab. The receptors were gathered from an adult with an advanced solid tumor such as melanoma, head and neck, liver or kidney cancer. CDR3s include the opening cysteine and the closing phenylalanine or tryptophan. D genes are given only for firm matches. Clone size, where shown, is once, few, many, or a class for clones that have expanded.

J	size	V	length	D	DNA	CDR3
TRBJ1-1	many	TRBV6-1	13	NA	TGTGCCAGCAGTGTTGATGTGGGGACTGAAGCTTTCTTT	CASSVDVGTEAFF
TRBJ1-4	NA	TRBV28	14	NA	TGTGCCAGCAGTCCCGGGACACTTAATGAAAAACTGTTTTTT	CASSPGTLNEKLFF
TRBJ1-5	NA	TRBV7-2	15	NA	TGTGCCAGCAGCCTAGCCGGGGGGGGCAATCAGCCCCAGCATTTT	CASSLAGGGNQPQHF
TRBJ2-7	NA	TRBV7-7	14	NA	TGTGCTAGCAGCTTAGGTATGCTAGGCTACGAGCAGTACTTC	CASSLGMLGYEQYF
TRBJ2-5	NA	TRBV9	14	NA	TGTGCCAGCAGCCCAACACCCTTACAAGAGACCCAGTACTTC	CASSPTPLQETQYF
TRBJ1-1	NA	TRBV2	12	NA	TGTGCCAGCAGCTTCGGGGTCTTTGAAACTTTCTTT	CASSFGVFETFF
TRBJ1-1	NA	TRBV5-6	11	NA	TGTGCCAGCAGCCGGACAGCTGAAGCTTTCTTT	CASSRTAEAFF
TRBJ2-1	NA	TRBV7-9	17	TRBD2	TGTGCCAGCAGCTCTAGCGGGGGGGCCGCTACCTACAATGAGCAGTTCTTC	CASSSSGGAATYNEQFF
TRBJ2-6	NA	TRBV16	16	NA	TGTGCCAGCAGCCAATGGTTGGACTCTGGGGCCAACGTCCTGACTTTC	CASSQWLDSGANVLTF
TRBJ2-1	NA	TRBV7-6	16	TRBD2	TGTGCCAGCAGCACCGGGCGGACTAGTCTCTACAATGAGCAGTTCTTC	CASSTGRTSLYNEQFF
TRBJ2-7	NA	TRBV19	12	NA	TGTGCCAGTAGTAGAAGCTGGGGTGAGCAGTACTTC	CASSRSWGEQYF
TRBJ2-7	NA	TRBV7-9	16	TRBD1	TGTGCCAGCAGCCGCCGAGGGACAGGCCCAACCAACGAGCAGTACTTC	CASSRRGTGPTNEQYF
TRBJ2-5	NA	TRBV10-3	13	NA	TGTGCCATCAGCCTCGACAGCCAAGAGACCCAGTACTTC	CAISLDSQETQYF
TRBJ2-7	NA	TRBV15	15	TRBD2	TGTGCCACCAGCAGAGGCGGACTAGCGTCCTACGAGCAGTACTTC	CATSRGGLASYEQYF
TRBJ2-7	NA	TRBV18	14	TRBD1	TGTGCCAGCTCATCTCGACAGGGGGACCACGAGCAGTACTTC	CASSSRQGDHEQYF
TRBJ2-7	NA	TRBV18	15	NA	TGTGCCAGCTCACCAAAGGGGCGAGCCTCCTACGAGCAGTACTTC	CASSPKGRASYEQYF
TRBJ2-2	NA	TRBV7-3	13	NA	TGTGCCAGCAGCCCTCGGGACGCCGGGGAGCTGTTTTTT	CASSPRDAGELFF
TRBJ1-5	NA	TRBV2	16	NA	TGTGCCAGCAGCCTTCAAGGGTTGTCGAGCAATCAGCCCCAGCATTTT	CASSLQGLSSNQPQHF
TRBJ2-1	NA	TRBV16	15	NA	TGTGCCAGCAGCCAAGGGCCCCAGGGGATAAATGAGCAGTTCTTC	CASSQGPQGINEQFF
TRBJ2-7	NA	TRBV5-1	15	TRBD2	TGCGCCAGCAGCTTGGGAACTAGCGGGAACTACGAGCAGTACTTC	CASSLGTSGNYEQYF
TRBJ2-2	NA	TRBV11-1	17	NA	TGTGCCAGCAGCTTAGGTTCGGGGGGCGAGGACACCGGGGAGCTGTTTTTT	CASSLGSGGEDTGELFF
TRBJ1-5	NA	TRBV30	14	NA	TGTGCCTACACAAAATTGGGTTTCAATCAGCCCCAGCATTTT	CAYTKLGFNQPQHF
TRBJ1-2	NA	TRBV28	12	NA	TGTGCCAGCACGGAACAGAACTATGGCTACACCTTC	CASTEQNYGYTF
TRBJ2-5	NA	TRBV15	15	NA	TGTGCCACCAGCAGAGATAGGCTCATCCAAGAGACCCAGTACTTC	CATSRDRLIQETQYF
TRBJ2-4	NA	TRBV5-6	16	TRBD1	TGTGCCAGCAGCTATTACGTAGACAGGGTCAAAAACATTCAGTACTTC	CASSYYVDRVKNIQYF
TRBJ2-7	NA	TRBV27	11	NA	TGTGCCAGCAGTAGACTATACGAGCAGTACTTC	CASSRLYEQYF
TRBJ2-7	NA	TRBV6-5	12	TRBD1	TGTGCCACCTGGGACAGACCCTACGAGCAGTACTTC	CATWDRPYEQYF
TRBJ2-5	NA	TRBV18	16	NA	TGTGCCAGCTCTCAGTTTGTTACGGAGTTCCAAGAGACCCAGTACTTC	CASSQFVTEFQETQYF
TRBJ2-5	NA	TRBV7-9	17	NA	TGTGCCAGCAGCTTACCTTTTTCGGAGCACCGCCGAGAGACCCAGTACTTC	CASSLPFSEHRRETQYF
TRBJ2-7	NA	TRBV4-1	15	NA	TGCGCCAGCAGCCAAGATCAAGGCAGAACCTACGAGCAGTACTTC	CASSQDQGRTYEQYF
TRBJ2-1	NA	TRBV11-1	15	TRBD2	TGTGCCAGCAGCTTGGGCGGGAGCTCCTACAATGAGCAGTTCTTC	CASSLGGSSYNEQFF
TRBJ2-1	NA	TRBV11-1	15	NA	TGTGCCAGCAGCGGATTACGAGACACATACAATGAGCAGTTCTTC	CASSGLRDTYNEQFF
TRBJ2-7	NA	TRBV5-6	12	NA	TGTGCCAGCAGCTTAGACGGTTACGAGCAGTACTTC	CASSLDGYEQYF
TRBJ1-4	NA	TRBV30	16	TRBD1	TGTGCCTGGAGTAAGGGACAGGGTGGAACTAATGAAAAACTGTTTTTT	CAWSKGQGGTNEKLFF
TRBJ2-2	NA	TRBV11-2	14	NA	TGTGCCAGCAGCTTCGGCGGCCCCATCGGGGAGCTGTTTTTT	CASSFGGPIGELFF
TRBJ2-2	NA	TRBV9	15	NA	TGTGCCAGCAGCGTAGCGGGCGGAAACACCGGGGAGCTGTTTTTT	CASSVAGGNTGELFF
TRBJ1-2	NA	TRBV28	14	TRBD1	TGTGCCAGCAGTCGGACAGGCCTTACTTATGGCTACACCTTC	CASSRTGLTYGYTF
TRBJ2-7	once	TRBV28	13	TRBD2	TGTGCCAGCACCGTCGGGAGGGAGTACGAGCAGTACTTC	CASTVGREYEQYF
TRBJ2-7	NA	TRBV5-8	14	NA	TGTGCCAGCAGCTTTCTGGGGCAGTTCTACGAGCAGTACTTC	CASSFLGQFYEQYF
TRBJ1-2	NA	TRBV10-3	16	NA	TGTGCCATCAGTGACGCGGGAGGCAGGGGAAACTATGGCTACACCTTC	CAISDAGGRGNYGYTF
TRBJ2-2	NA	TRBV4-1	15	NA	TGCGCCAGCAGCCTCGAGACGGCGAACACCGGGGAGCTGTTTTTT	CASSLETANTGELFF
TRBJ2-7	NA	TRBV23-1	13	NA	TGCGCCAGCAGATCTGGGGGCGCAAACGAGCAGTACTTC	CASRSGGANEQYF
TRBJ2-2	NA	TRBV19	16	NA	TGTGCCAGTAGTATCCCCCTCCTTTTGAACACCGGGGAGCTGTTTTTT	CASSIPLLLNTGELFF
TRBJ2-5	NA	TRBV7-9	14	TRBD1	TGTGCCAGCAGCTTCTTAGGGGGCCCAGAGACCCAGTACTTC	CASSFLGGPETQYF
TRBJ1-1	NA	TRBV7-2	12	NA	TGTGCCAGCAGTTCTCGTCGCACTGAAGCTTTCTTT	CASSSRRTEAFF
TRBJ1-2	NA	TRBV19	15	TRBD1	TGTGCCAGCAGTAGGGGGCAGGGGGTGAACTATGGCTACACCTTC	CASSRGQGVNYGYTF
TRBJ1-2	NA	TRBV21-1	15	NA	TGTGCCAGCAGCAAAGGGGCGGGGACAGGGAAAGGCTACACCTTC	CASSKGAGTGKGYTF
TRBJ2-7	NA	TRBV30	13	TRBD2	TGTGCCTGGACCCCGGGTGGGACTAGCGAGCAGTACTTC	CAWTPGGTSEQYF
TRBJ1-5	few	TRBV28	14	TRBD1	TGTGCCAGCAGGGACAGGGTGACGAATCAGCCCCAGCATTTT	CASRDRVTNQPQHF
TRBJ2-1	NA	TRBV19	15	TRBD2	TGTGCCAGTCCCCTCGGGACTACCACCTACAATGAGCAGTTCTTC	CASPLGTTTYNEQFF
TRBJ2-1	NA	TRBV7-2	15	TRBD2	TGTGCCAGCAGCACTTCTAGCGGGGGGGCTTATGAGCAGTTCTTC	CASSTSSGGAYEQFF
TRBJ2-3	NA	TRBV30	12	NA	TGTGCCTGGAGCGTTAGCACAGATACGCAGTATTTT	CAWSVSTDTQYF
TRBJ2-1	few	TRBV5-1	15	TRBD2	TGCGCCAGCAGCTTGGTTAGCGGGGTTAACAATGAGCAGTTCTTC	CASSLVSGVNNEQFF
TRBJ2-7	NA	TRBV15	14	TRBD2	TGTGCCACCAGCAGACTAGCGGGAGTCTACGAGCAGTACTTC	CATSRLAGVYEQYF
TRBJ1-2	once	TRBV19	13	NA	TGTGCCAGTAGTATAGGGAATAACTATGGCTACACCTTC	CASSIGNNYGYTF
TRBJ2-1	NA	TRBV6-1	15	NA	TGTGCCAGCAACCCTAGGCGGGGACTCTACAATGAGCAGTTCTTC	CASNPRRGLYNEQFF
TRBJ1-2	NA	TRBV6-6	15	NA	TGTGCCAGCAGACTCGGTGAGGGGGGAAACTATGGCTACACCTTC	CASRLGEGGNYGYTF
TRBJ2-1	NA	TRBV5-4	15	TRBD2	TGTGCCAGCAGCCCCACTAGCGGGAGGAAGAATGAGCAGTTCTTC	CASSPTSGRKNEQFF
TRBJ2-5	once	TRBV7-3	14	TRBD2	TGTGCCAGCAGCTTATCAGCGGGGGTAGAGACCCAGTACTTC	CASSLSAGVETQYF
TRBJ1-1	few	TRBV2	13	NA	TGTGCCAGCATCCTACTGGGCGGCGCTGAAGCTTTCTTT	CASILLGGAEAFF